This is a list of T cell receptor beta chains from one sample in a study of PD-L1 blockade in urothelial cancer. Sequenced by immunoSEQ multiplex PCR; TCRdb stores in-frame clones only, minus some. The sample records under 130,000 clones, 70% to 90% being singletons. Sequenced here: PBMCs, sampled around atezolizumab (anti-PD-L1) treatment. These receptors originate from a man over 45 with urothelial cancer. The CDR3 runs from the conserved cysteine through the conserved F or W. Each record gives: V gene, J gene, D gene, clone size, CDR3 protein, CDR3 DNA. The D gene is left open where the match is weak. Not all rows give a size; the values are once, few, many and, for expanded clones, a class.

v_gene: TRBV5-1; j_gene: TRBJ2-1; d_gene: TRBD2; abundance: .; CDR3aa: CASSFTSGSRYNEQFF; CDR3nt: TGCGCCAGCAGCTTTACTAGCGGGAGTAGATACAATGAGCAGTTCTTC
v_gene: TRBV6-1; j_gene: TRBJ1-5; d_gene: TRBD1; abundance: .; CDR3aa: CASSEAGDRGYNQPQHF; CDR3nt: TGTGCCAGCAGTGAAGCCGGAGACAGGGGCTACAATCAGCCCCAGCATTTT
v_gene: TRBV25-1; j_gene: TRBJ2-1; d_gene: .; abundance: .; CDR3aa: CASSRRGTGENEQFF; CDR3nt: TGTGCCAGCAGTCGGAGAGGGACTGGGGAAAATGAGCAGTTCTTC
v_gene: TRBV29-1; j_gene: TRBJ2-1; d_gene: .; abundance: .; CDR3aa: CSVKGRYSQHSYNEQFF; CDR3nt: TGCAGCGTTAAGGGGAGGTACTCCCAGCACTCCTACAATGAGCAGTTCTTC
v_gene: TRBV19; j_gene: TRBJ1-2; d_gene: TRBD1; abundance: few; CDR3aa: CASHHRGQGANYGYTF; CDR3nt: TGTGCCAGTCACCACCGAGGACAGGGGGCGAACTATGGCTACACCTTC
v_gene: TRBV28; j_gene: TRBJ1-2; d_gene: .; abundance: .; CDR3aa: CASRDIAQGYGYTF; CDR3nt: TGTGCCAGCAGGGACATAGCACAGGGCTATGGCTACACCTTC
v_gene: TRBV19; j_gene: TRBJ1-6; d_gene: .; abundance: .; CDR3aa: CASSPARSYNSPLHF; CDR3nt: TGTGCCAGTAGTCCCGCCAGGTCCTATAATTCACCCCTCCACTTT
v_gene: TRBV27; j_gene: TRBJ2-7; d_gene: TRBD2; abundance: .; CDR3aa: CASSRLAGVSYEQYF; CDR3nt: TGTGCCAGCAGTCGACTAGCGGGAGTCTCCTACGAGCAGTACTTC
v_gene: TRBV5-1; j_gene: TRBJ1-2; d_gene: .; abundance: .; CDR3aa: CASSFDRVGDYGYTF; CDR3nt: TGCGCCAGCAGCTTTGACAGAGTAGGAGACTATGGCTACACCTTC
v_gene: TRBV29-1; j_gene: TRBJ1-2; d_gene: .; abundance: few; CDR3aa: CSVGQGIYGYTF; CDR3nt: TGCAGCGTTGGGCAGGGGATCTATGGCTACACCTTC
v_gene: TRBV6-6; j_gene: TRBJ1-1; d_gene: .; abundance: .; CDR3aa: CASSYNRQHTEAFF; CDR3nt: TGTGCCAGCAGTTACAATAGACAGCACACTGAAGCTTTCTTT
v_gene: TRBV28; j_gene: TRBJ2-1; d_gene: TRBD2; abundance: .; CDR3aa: CASSLIGRLDEQFF; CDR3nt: TGTGCCAGCAGTTTAATCGGGAGGCTCGATGAGCAGTTCTTC
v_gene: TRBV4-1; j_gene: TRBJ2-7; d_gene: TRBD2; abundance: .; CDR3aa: CASSQEPRTSGTYEQYF; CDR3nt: TGCGCCAGCAGCCAAGAACCCCGGACTAGCGGGACTTACGAGCAGTACTTC
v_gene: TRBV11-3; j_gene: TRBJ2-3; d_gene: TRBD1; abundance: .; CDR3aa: CASSLLTGGTDTQYF; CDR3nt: TGTGCCAGCAGCTTATTGACAGGGGGCACAGATACGCAGTATTTT
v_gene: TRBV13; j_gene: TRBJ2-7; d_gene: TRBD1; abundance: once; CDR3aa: CASSSYSGTGTYEQYF; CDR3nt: TGTGCCAGCAGCTCCTACTCCGGGACAGGGACCTACGAGCAGTACTTC
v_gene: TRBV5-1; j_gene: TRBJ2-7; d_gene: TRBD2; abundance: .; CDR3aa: CASSLGAGTTYEQYF; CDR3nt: TGCGCCAGCAGCTTGGGAGCGGGAACCACCTACGAGCAGTACTTC
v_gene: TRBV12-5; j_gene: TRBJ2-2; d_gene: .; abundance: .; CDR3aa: CASVGWLFF; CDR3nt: TGTGCTAGTGTGGGCTGGCTGTTTTTT
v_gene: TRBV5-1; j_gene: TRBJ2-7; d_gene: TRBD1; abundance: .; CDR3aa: CASSRGQDSSYEQYF; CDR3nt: TGCGCCAGCAGCAGGGGACAGGATAGCTCCTACGAGCAGTACTTC
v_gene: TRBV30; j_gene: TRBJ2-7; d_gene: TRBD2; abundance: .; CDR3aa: CAWRLAGTYEQYF; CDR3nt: TGTGCCTGGAGGTTAGCGGGGACCTACGAGCAGTACTTC
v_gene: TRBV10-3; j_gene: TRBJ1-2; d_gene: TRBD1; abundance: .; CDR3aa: CAISPDRGNYGYTF; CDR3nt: TGTGCCATCAGTCCTGACAGGGGGAACTATGGCTACACCTTC
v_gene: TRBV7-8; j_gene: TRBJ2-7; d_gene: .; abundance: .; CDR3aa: CASSLAGSGKYEQYF; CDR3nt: TGTGCCAGCAGCTTAGCGGGTTCAGGGAAGTACGAGCAGTACTTC
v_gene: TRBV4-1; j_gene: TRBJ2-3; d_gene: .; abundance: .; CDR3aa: CASSQDEVIFTDTQYF; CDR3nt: TGCGCCAGCAGCCAAGATGAGGTTATTTTCACAGATACGCAGTATTTT
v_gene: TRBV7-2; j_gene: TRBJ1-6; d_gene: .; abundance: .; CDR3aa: CASSLGLQADSPLHF; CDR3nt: TGTGCCAGCAGCTTAGGTCTACAGGCGGATTCACCCCTCCACTTT
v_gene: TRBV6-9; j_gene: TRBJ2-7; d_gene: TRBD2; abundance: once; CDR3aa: CASSTYGGAYEQYF; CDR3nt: TGTGCCAGCAGTACCTACGGGGGGGCCTACGAGCAGTACTTC
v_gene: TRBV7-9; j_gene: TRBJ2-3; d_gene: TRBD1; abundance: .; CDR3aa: CASSVQGAGTDTQYF; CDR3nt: TGTGCCAGCAGCGTACAGGGGGCGGGCACAGATACGCAGTATTTT